The next 23 T cell receptor beta chains were all read from a single sample in a study of blood T cell repertoires in COVID-19. Clones were sequenced by immunoSEQ multiplex PCR, and TCRdb holds only the in-frame ones, with some missing. Of 55,000 to 80,000 clones in the sample, roughly 76% were seen once. Material: peripheral blood. These TCRs come from a human donor in a cohort sampled during active COVID-19.

The gene calls are TRBV24-1 and TRBJ2-5, with D unresolved. CDR3 length: 12 amino acids. Germline V gene lookup returns CDR1 KGHDR and CDR2 SFDVKD. V was shortened by 5 bases and J by 5 bases, with 8 bases between the two germline ends. The DNA for the CDR3 is TGTGCCACCAGTGCTAGTGGGGAGACCCAGTACTTC. This codes for CATSASGETQYF.

The V and J genes are TRBV12-3 or TRBV12-4 and TRBJ1-2; maybe TRBD1 (6 bases). There are 13 residues in the CDR3. The V and J ends lost 6 bases and 4 bases respectively, with 12 bases between them. The CDR3 region has the DNA TGTGCCAGCAGCACCGACAGGCTCTATGGCTACACCTTC. Translated: CASSTDRLYGYTF.

This clone was detected many times. The chain is built from TRBV2 and TRBJ2-7; D is ambiguous. Germline loops: CDR1 SNHLY, CDR2 FYNNEI. V gave up 2 bases and J gave up 3 bases, with 8 bases separating them. The CDR3 contains 13 residues. The CDR3 loop reads CASSENSVYEQYF. CDR3 DNA: TGTGCCAGCAGTGAAAACAGTGTCTACGAGCAGTACTTC.

V is TRBV2 and J is TRBJ1-1, with D unresolved. The CDR3 contains 13 residues. V gave up 7 bases and J gave up 0 bases, with 9 bases separating them. Per the germline V gene, CDR1 is SNHLY and CDR2 is FYNNEI. The CDR3 spells CASTVFLNTEAFF. DNA of the CDR3: TGTGCCAGCACGGTGTTCCTGAACACTGAAGCTTTCTTT.

This chain uses TRBV2 with TRBJ2-7; weak D call: TRBD1 (6 bases). V gave up 3 bases and J gave up 3 bases, with 15 bases separating them. CDR1 and CDR2 from the germline V gene are SNHLY and FYNNEI. CDR3 length: 15 amino acids. This chain's CDR3 is CASSESGDGIYEQYF. The DNA of the CDR3 is TGTGCCAGCAGTGAGTCAGGGGATGGTATCTACGAGCAGTACTTC. The full variable domain, with the rest looked up from reference TRBV2 and TRBJ2-7, is EPEVTQTPSHQVTQMGQEVILRCVPISNHLYFYWYRQILGQKVEFLVSFYNNEISEKSEIFDDQFSVERPDGSNFTLKIRSTKLEDSAMYFCASSESGDGIYEQYFGPGTRLTVT.

The CDR3: CASSTGTGDQPQHF. The CDR3 nucleotides are TGTGCCAGCAGCACCGGGACAGGGGATCAGCCCCAGCATTTT. This chain connects TRBV5-6 to TRBJ1-5; the match to TRBD1 covers 10 bases. The CDR3 is 14 amino acids. Germline V CDR1 and CDR2: SGHDT, YYEEEE. The J segment lost 5 bases and the V segment lost 4 bases, leaving 3 bases of the junction unmatched.

V and J are TRBV14 and TRBJ2-2, with D possibly being TRBD1 (5 bases). This CDR3 comprises 16 residues. Germline CDR1 reads SGHDN; CDR2 reads FVKESK. Trimming cost V 4 bases and J 1 base, with 13 bases left between them. CDR3 in DNA: TGTGCCAGCAGCCCCCGCCCAGGGTTGAACACCGGGGAGCTGTTTTTT. Its translation is CASSPRPGLNTGELFF.

The count of this clone is one. The V call is TRBV30, the J call TRBJ2-7; the D gene is possibly TRBD2 (6 bases). CDR3 length: 18 amino acids. From germline, CDR1 is GTSNPN and CDR2 SVGIG (reference sequence). V shed 4 bases and J shed 0 bases, with 25 bases lying between them. The CDR3 reads CAWKWGIYRGKSSYEQYF. CDR3 bases: TGTGCCTGGAAGTGGGGAATTTATCGGGGGAAGAGCTCCTACGAGCAGTACTTC.

The chain employs TRBV19 and TRBJ2-3, with TRBD1 matching 8 bases. J gave up 8 bases and V 0 bases, and 1 base lay outside the gene matches. This CDR3 region has 13 residues. Germline-derived CDR1 and CDR2 are LNHDA and SQIVND (reference sequence). The chain's CDR3 is CASSIDGQGTQYF. The CDR3 region has the DNA TGTGCCAGTAGTATAGATGGACAGGGTACGCAGTATTTT.

The CDR3 region has the DNA TGTGCCAGCTCACGCCAGGACAGGACAAACACCATATATTTT. Amino acids: CASSRQDRTNTIYF. This chain joins TRBV18 and TRBJ1-3; TRBD1 matches 7 bases. Germline V gene sequence: CDR1 KGHSH, CDR2 LQKENI. The junction had 6 bases not matched to a gene; V was cut back by 4 bases and J by 6 bases. CDR3 length: 14 amino acids.

V is TRBV4-3 and J is TRBJ1-6; D not resolved. The CDR3 is made up of 17 amino acids. Germline V CDR1 and CDR2: LGHNA, YSLEER. V lost 0 bases to trimming and J lost 7 bases, with 16 bases between them. The CDR3 reads CASSQEGTASINSPLHF. CDR3 in DNA: TGCGCCAGCAGCCAAGAAGGCACAGCTTCAATCAATTCACCCCTCCACTTT.

This chain joins TRBV7-9 and TRBJ2-5; TRBD2 matches at 7 bases. CDR1 is SEHNR and CDR2 is FQNEAQ in the germline V gene (reference sequence). J lost 4 bases, V lost 5 bases, and 10 bases had no gene match. The CDR3 length is 15 residues. The CDR3, as DNA: TGTGCCAGCAGCCCCGAGGGTAGCGGGCTAGAGACCCAGTACTTC. Protein sequence: CASSPEGSGLETQYF.

The V call is TRBV27, the J call TRBJ1-4; D remains ambiguous. The germline V gene encodes CDR1 MNHEY and CDR2 SMNVEV (reference sequence). V dropped 6 bases and J dropped 2 bases, with 13 bases sitting between them. The CDR3 is 15 residues long. CDR3 in amino acids: CASRPDTPTNEKLFF. The CDR3 DNA is TGTGCCAGCAGACCTGACACCCCCACTAATGAAAAACTGTTTTTT.

The J gene is TRBJ2-1, the V gene TRBV9; TRBD2 might be the D (5 bases). CDR1 and CDR2 from the germline V gene are SGDLS and YYNGEE. Trimming cost V 3 bases and J 6 bases, with 16 bases left between them. This CDR3 is built from 15 residues. The CDR3 is CASSATASSPNEQFF. CDR3 coding DNA: TGTGCCAGCAGCGCCACCGCTAGCAGCCCCAATGAGCAGTTCTTC.

This clone has more than one count but fewer than ten. The V call is TRBV5-1, the J call TRBJ2-2; the D is unclear. This CDR3 has 14 residues. V lost 0 bases and J lost 7, with 10 bases in between. The V gene's germline CDR1 is SGHRS and CDR2 YFSETQ. The CDR3 nucleotides are TGCGCCAGCAGCTTGGCTCACTCTGGCGGGGAGCTGTTTTTT. Its protein is CASSLAHSGGELFF.

The chain carries TRBV12-3 or TRBV12-4 and TRBJ2-1; TRBD2 is a possible D gene (5 bases). CDR3 length: 13 residues. V was shortened by 1 base and J by 7 bases, with 8 bases between the two germline ends. CDR3 region: CASSLVLANEQFF. The CDR3 DNA reads as TGTGCCAGCAGTTTAGTCTTAGCGAATGAGCAGTTCTTC.

This clone was seen a handful of times. The rearrangement links TRBV30 to TRBJ2-7, with TRBD1 identical over 9 bases. CDR1 GTSNPN and CDR2 SVGIG come from the germline V gene (reference sequence). Trimming at V came to 5 bases and at J to 4 bases, leaving 3 bases not matched to a gene. This CDR3 comprises 12 residues. The CDR3 reads CAWGGTGYEQYF. Written as DNA, the CDR3 is TGTGCCTGGGGGGGGACAGGGTACGAGCAGTACTTC.

The chain links TRBV11-2 to TRBJ1-1; D remains ambiguous. The CDR3 runs 13 residues. V was trimmed by 3 bases and J by 1 base, leaving 6 bases between them. Germline values: CDR1 SGHAT, CDR2 FQNNGV. In nucleotides, the CDR3 is TGTGCCAGCAGCTTTAGCGCGAACACTGAAGCTTTCTTT. Residues: CASSFSANTEAFF.

This clone was picked up a small number of times. The rearrangement uses TRBV7-2 and TRBJ2-5; possible D gene TRBD1, 5 bases. The CDR3 sequence is 16 residues long. V dropped 4 bases and J dropped 3 bases, with 18 bases sitting between them. The germline CDR1 and CDR2 sequences are SGHTA and FQGNSA. The CDR3 DNA sequence: TGTGCCAGCAGCTCCCGACAGTATATACTGGAAGAGACCCAGTACTTC. Its translation: CASSSRQYILEETQYF.

The chain uses TRBV5-4 and TRBJ2-1; 12 nucleotides match TRBD2. The trim removed 4 bases at V and 4 bases at J, leaving 9 bases unmatched. The CDR3 consists of 17 residues. The germline gives CDR1 SGHNT, CDR2 YYREEE (reference sequence). The CDR3 DNA follows: TGTGCCAGCAGCCTCCCTAGCGGGGGGGATCCTTACAATGAGCAGTTCTTC. Encoded protein: CASSLPSGGDPYNEQFF.

The chain has TRBV5-1 and TRBJ1-1; D uncertain. Germline values: CDR1 SGHRS, CDR2 YFSETQ. The V and J ends lost 4 bases and 5 bases respectively, with 18 bases between them. CDR3 length: 15 amino acids. The CDR3: CASSASLERETEAFF. CDR3 nucleotide sequence: TGCGCCAGCAGCGCCAGCCTCGAACGGGAAACTGAAGCTTTCTTT. Full variable domain (missing parts from reference TRBV5-1 and TRBJ1-1): KAGVTQTPRYLIKTRGQQVTLSCSPISGHRSVSWYQQTPGQGLQFLFEYFSETQRNKGNFPGRFSGRQFSNSRSEMNVSTLELGDSALYLCASSASLERETEAFFGQGTRLTVV.

This clone has just one count. V is TRBV3-1 (or the pseudogene TRBV3-2) and J is TRBJ1-2, with 9 bases identical to TRBD1. The CDR3 is 15 amino acids. V trimming: 4 bases; J trimming: 3 bases; junction bases outside the gene matches: 6. Germline V gene sequence: CDR1 LGHDT, CDR2 YNNKEL (reference sequence). CDR3 in DNA: TGTGCCAGCAGCCCTGAGGGACAGGGATACTATGGCTACACCTTC. This codes for CASSPEGQGYYGYTF.

The chain employs TRBV2 and TRBJ2-1, with 9 bases fitting TRBD2. Germline CDR1 is SNHLY and CDR2 is FYNNEI. This CDR3 is built from 16 residues. The J segment lost 5 bases and the V segment lost 4 bases, leaving 9 bases of the junction unmatched. CDR3 loop: CASSVIGLAGNNEQFF. In DNA, the CDR3 is TGTGCCAGCAGTGTGATTGGCCTAGCGGGGAACAATGAGCAGTTCTTC.